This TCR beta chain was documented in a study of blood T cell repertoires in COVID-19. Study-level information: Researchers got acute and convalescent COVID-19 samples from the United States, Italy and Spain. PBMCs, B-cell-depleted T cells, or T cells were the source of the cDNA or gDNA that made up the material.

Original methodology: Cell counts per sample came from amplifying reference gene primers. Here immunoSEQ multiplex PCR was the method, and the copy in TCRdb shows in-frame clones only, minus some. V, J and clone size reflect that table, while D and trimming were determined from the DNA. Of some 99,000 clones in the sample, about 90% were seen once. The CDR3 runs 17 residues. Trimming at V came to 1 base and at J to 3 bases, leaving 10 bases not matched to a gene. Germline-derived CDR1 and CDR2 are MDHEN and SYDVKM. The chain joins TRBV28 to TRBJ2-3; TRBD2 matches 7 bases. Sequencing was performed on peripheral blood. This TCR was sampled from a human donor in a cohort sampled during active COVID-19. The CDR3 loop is CASSLSGRGRDTDTQYF. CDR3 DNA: TGTGCCAGCAGTTTATCGGGGCGGGGGAGAGATACAGATACGCAGTATTTT.